The source of this TCR beta chain is a study of PD-1 blockade in mismatch repair-deficient tumors. Profiled with immunoSEQ multiplex PCR; TCRdb holds only in-frame clones, not every one. The sample has around 100,000 clones, around three quarters seen once. Overall study results and limits: After pembrolizumab, tumor-resident clones rose rapidly, then generally contracted before radiologic responses.

In the case of this clone: What it binds is not known.

PCR or immunohistochemistry showed mismatch repair deficiency in every enrolled patient. A few pembrolizumab responders had their TCRs sequenced. CDR1 is SGHTA, CDR2 FQGNSA, per germline. This CDR3 spans 13 amino acids. Between the trimmed V and J ends, which lost 3 bases and 0 bases, there was a span of 5 bases. The sequences come from peripheral blood, collected more than 58 weeks after starting pembrolizumab. This chain uses TRBV7-2 with TRBJ1-1; D is unresolved. The clonotype was recovered from an adult with mismatch repair-deficient cancer. The CDR3 DNA reads as TGTGCCAGCAGCTTGTCAGTGAACACTGAAGCTTTCTTT. Translation: CASSLSVNTEAFF.